These T cell receptor beta chains were read from a single sample in a study of T and B cells in COVID-19 patients. Each CDR3 protein is one row after TCRdb ran MiXCR on the multiplex PCR reads. In the table there are some 13,000 distinct CDR3 sequences, 29% of which are singletons. The sequenced sample was blood. The receptor set was obtained from a human donor who had recovered from COVID-19. Each CDR3 is given with its conserved first and last residue. A D gene is named only where the DNA matches it firmly. Expanded clones get a size class; other rows say once, few or many, or leave the size out.

once,TRBJ2-3,TRBD2,TRBV7-2,TGTGCCAGCAGCGAGACTAGCGGGAGATCGGATACGCAGTATTTT,CASSETSGRSDTQYF
few,TRBJ1-5,TRBD1,TRBV6-5,TGTGCCAGCAGTTACCTCCGGGACAGGGGTCACTCCCAGCATTTT,CASSYLRDRGHSQHF
.,TRBJ1-1,.,TRBV12-3/TRBV12-4,TGTGCCGTCCATCTATTCCTACGCACTGAAGCTTTCTTT,CAVHLFLRTEAFF
medium-sized,TRBJ2-7,.,TRBV6-5,TGTGCCAGCAGTTACCTTCCCGCCGCCTACGAGCAGTACTTC,CASSYLPAAYEQYF
.,TRBJ1-5,.,TRBV11-1,TGTGCCAGCAGCTTAGGTCCGGCTAGCAATCAGCCCCAGCATTTT,CASSLGPASNQPQHF
.,TRBJ2-4,TRBD1,TRBV6-1,TGTGTCAGCAGTGAGGGACAGGGGACGCCAGAGTACTTC,CVSSEGQGTPEYF
.,TRBJ2-3,.,TRBV5-1,TGCGCCAGCAGCAGCGGGTTGGTTAGCACAGATACGCAGTATTTT,CASSSGLVSTDTQYF
medium-sized,TRBJ2-2,.,TRBV5-5,TGTGCCAGCAGCTTGGGGGGAATCGGGGAGCTGTTTTTT,CASSLGGIGELFF
few,TRBJ2-7,TRBD1,TRBV4-3,TGCGCCAGCAGCCAAGCCCCGGGACAGGACACCTACGAGCAGTACTTC,CASSQAPGQDTYEQYF
.,TRBJ1-1,.,TRBV6-5,TGTGCCAGCAATCAACAGGGTAGCACTGAAGCTTTCTTT,CASNQQGSTEAFF
.,TRBJ2-3,.,TRBV4-3,TGCGCCAGCAGCCAAGTGGCCCTAGCGCTATCTACAGATACGCAGTATTTT,CASSQVALALSTDTQYF